Ten or more counts support the clone carrying this TCR beta chain. The antigen is undetermined. This sample was included in a study of T cells in Graves' hyperthyroidism and ophthalmopathy. From RNA transcripts, TCR beta CDR3 regions were amplified. The primer set for the first-round RT-PCR of the TCR CDR3 was HTBI. TCRdb re-called the multiplex PCR reads with MiXCR, one entry per CDR3 protein. Of a few hundred thousand distinct CDR3 sequences in the sample, about 13% are singletons; the top ten hold 5.3%. Regarding the study as a whole: Ophthalmopathy cases were set apart from stable hyperthyroidism by a 13 V-J model. Most thyroid clonotypes with frequency above 0.001 were detected in blood.

CDR1 SEHNR and CDR2 FQNEAQ come from the germline V gene (reference sequence). Trimming at V came to 5 bases and at J to 7 bases, leaving 6 bases not matched to a gene. This CDR3 comprises 15 residues. The rearrangement links TRBV7-9 to TRBJ2-1; TRBD1 matches at 12 bases. The sequenced material came from blood. The TCR comes from a woman under 30 with Graves' hyperthyroidism. The CDR3 bases are TGTGCCAGCAGCCCCCGGGACAGGGGGCGAAATGAGCAGTTCTTC. Its translation: CASSPRDRGRNEQFF.